This T cell receptor (beta chain) was documented in a study of blood T cell repertoires in COVID-19 (TCRdb year 2020). As for the study more broadly: Samples covering the acute and convalescent phases of COVID-19 were provided by collaborators in the United States, Italy and Spain. The samples were drawn from the first 160 participants of the ongoing ImmuneRACE study and from some 1,300 subjects provided by 6 global collaborators. The sample metadata nearly always contained a de-identified subject ID, COVID-19 status, age in years and sex. Subjects who had been exposed to COVID-19, were actively infected with it, or had recovered from it provided the deeply sampled blood TCRbeta repertoires that made up the dataset. The material from the prospective study consisted of cDNA or gDNA derived from T cells, B-cell-depleted T cells, or PBMCs. The repertoires were released in a freely available public database intended as a resource for research on the immune response to SARS-CoV-2. Where available, HLA class I and class II types were taken from metadata supplied by the sample provider and were not determined by assay-based typing.

Overall study outcomes, separate from this receptor: The amount of clinical and demographic metadata varied by source and participant and was provided uncurated.

Each collaborating institution followed its own protocols to collect whole blood in K2EDTA tubes. For TCRbeta analysis, collaborator samples were shipped as frozen whole blood, as isolated PBMCs, or as DNA extracted from either sample type. TCRbeta CDR3 regions were amplified from genomic DNA using the immunoSEQ Assay, a bias-controlled multiplex PCR. From the authors' description of their analysis: The number of nucleated cells in each sample was estimated from the amplification of reference gene primers within the assay. To quantify the absolute abundance of each unique TCRbeta CDR3 rearrangement, sequence reads were collapsed and filtered. For each sample, productive Simpson clonality was calculated as the square root of Simpson's diversity index across productive rearrangements. The immuneACCESS repertoire file appears here via TCRdb, limited to in-frame rearrangements. These files lack a portion of the clones; in checked studies, under half of the deficit traces to unresolved V genes, and the cause of the others is not known. V, J and clone size are taken as reported in that table, and D and trimming were inferred from the DNA itself. The sample includes 18,000 or so clones, with 91% observed a single time. 7.2% of the sample is held by the ten biggest clonotypes.

V and J are trimmed by 2 bases and 7 bases, and the gene matches miss 8 bases of the junction. Sequences MGHRA (CDR1) and YSYEKL (CDR2) are obtained from the germline V gene. The CDR3 runs 15 amino acids, cysteine and phenylalanine included. Only the CDR3 DNA stays, 45 bases, in frame from base 1. Concerning this clone: The target of this receptor is not known. The sample holds no much larger clone one base away, and base qualities are not on file.

This TCR was sampled from a human donor in a cohort sampled during active COVID-19. The chain is assembled from TRBV4-1 and TRBJ1-2, with TRBD1 identical over 9 junction bases. The sequencing input was peripheral blood. In nucleotide form, the sequence is TGCGCCAGCAGCCAACGGACAGGGGTGGTGGGTGGCTACACCTTC. Translated, it reads CASSQRTGVVGGYTF.